Following are 5 T cell receptor beta chains from one sample sequenced in a study of molecular identifiers for immune sequencing clone quantification. TCRdb reprocessed the PCR reads with MiXCR, giving one entry per CDR3 protein. Of tens of thousands of distinct CDR3 sequences in the sample, over 15% were seen once. The sequencing sample was made of naive CD8+ T cells from blood, with Jurkat cell RNA spiked in. Subset of the sample: FACS-sorted CD8+CD4-CCR7+CD45RA+ naive T cells. These receptors were collected from a human donor in good health. Some libraries in this study had Jurkat cell RNA spiked in.

This clonotype has at least ten counts. V usage is TRBV4-1 and J usage is TRBJ1-3; 7 bases agree with TRBD1. The length of the CDR3 is 15 residues. J lost 4 bases, V lost 2 bases, and 5 bases had no gene match. The germline gives CDR1 MGHRA, CDR2 YSYEKL. This CDR3 is CASSQNRGGGNTIYF. CDR3 coding DNA: TGCGCCAGCAGCCAAAACAGGGGAGGAGGAAACACCATATATTTT.

This clonotype was seen many times. The chain couples TRBV19 to TRBJ1-4; D may be TRBD1 (6 bases). Trimming stripped 4 bases from V and 0 bases from J, with 15 bases between. The CDR3 extends over 17 amino acids. Germline V gene sequence: CDR1 LNHDA, CDR2 SQIVND (reference sequence). The CDR3 DNA follows: TGTGCCAGTAGTACTCAGGACAGTTTGGCAACTAATGAAAAACTGTTTTTT. As protein: CASSTQDSLATNEKLFF.

This clonotype has ten or more counts. V and J are TRBV18 and TRBJ2-7; 12 bases match TRBD1. Germline CDR1 and CDR2: KGHSH and LQKENI. CDR3 size: 15 residues. Trimming cost V 5 bases and J 5 bases; bases outside gene matches: 7. The CDR3 loop reads CASSSPGQGAHEQYF. In nucleotides, the CDR3 is TGTGCCAGCTCATCCCCGGGACAGGGGGCGCACGAGCAGTACTTC. The full variable domain, completed using reference TRBV18 and TRBJ2-7, is NAGVMQNPRHLVRRRGQEARLRCSPMKGHSHVYWYRQLPEEGLKFMVYLQKENIIDESGMPKERFSAEFPKEGPSILRIQQVVRGDSAAYFCASSSPGQGAHEQYFGPGTRLTVT.

This clonotype was picked up many times. V gene TRBV25-1 combines with J gene TRBJ2-3; possible D gene TRBD1, 6 bases. Per germline, CDR1 MGHDK and CDR2 SYGVNS. Trimming took off 6 bases at V and 3 bases at J, with 16 bases between the two ends. The CDR3 sequence is 15 residues long. CDR3 protein: CASRPTGPTTDTQYF. DNA of the CDR3: TGTGCCAGCAGACCTACAGGGCCTACTACAGATACGCAGTATTTT.

The chain recombines TRBV27 with TRBJ2-3; no firm D call. V was pared by 1 base and J by 2 bases, with 10 bases between. Germline CDR1 and CDR2: MNHEY and SMNVEV (reference sequence). The CDR3 covers 15 residues. The CDR3 nucleotides read TGTGCCAGCAGTTTATTGGTCGGGCCCACAGATACGCAGTATTTT. Encoded protein: CASSLLVGPTDTQYF.